This TCR beta chain was profiled in a study of T cells after somatic rescue of genetic block. TCRdb's table, derived via immunoSEQ multiplex PCR, lists solely in-frame clones and lacks some. The table records 12,000 or so clones, around 70% of them present only once. This CDR3 contains 16 residues. The germline gives CDR1 SEHNR, CDR2 FQNEAQ (reference sequence). V trimming: 5 bases; J trimming: 0 bases; junction bases outside the gene matches: 7. The chain links TRBV7-9 to TRBJ2-4; 7 bases match TRBD1. The receptor was isolated from a boy under 18. Source material: peripheral blood mononuclear cells (PBMCs). The chain's CDR3 is CASSPGTELAKNIQYF. The CDR3 DNA follows: TGTGCCAGCAGCCCCGGGACAGAACTAGCCAAAAACATTCAGTACTTC. Combining the CDR3 with reference TRBV7-9 and TRBJ2-4 gives the whole variable domain DTGVSQNPRHKITKRGQNVTFRCDPISEHNRLYWYRQTLGQGPEFLTYFQNEAQLEKSRLLSDRFSAERPKGSFSTLEIQRTEQGDSAMYLCASSPGTELAKNIQYFGAGTRLSVL.